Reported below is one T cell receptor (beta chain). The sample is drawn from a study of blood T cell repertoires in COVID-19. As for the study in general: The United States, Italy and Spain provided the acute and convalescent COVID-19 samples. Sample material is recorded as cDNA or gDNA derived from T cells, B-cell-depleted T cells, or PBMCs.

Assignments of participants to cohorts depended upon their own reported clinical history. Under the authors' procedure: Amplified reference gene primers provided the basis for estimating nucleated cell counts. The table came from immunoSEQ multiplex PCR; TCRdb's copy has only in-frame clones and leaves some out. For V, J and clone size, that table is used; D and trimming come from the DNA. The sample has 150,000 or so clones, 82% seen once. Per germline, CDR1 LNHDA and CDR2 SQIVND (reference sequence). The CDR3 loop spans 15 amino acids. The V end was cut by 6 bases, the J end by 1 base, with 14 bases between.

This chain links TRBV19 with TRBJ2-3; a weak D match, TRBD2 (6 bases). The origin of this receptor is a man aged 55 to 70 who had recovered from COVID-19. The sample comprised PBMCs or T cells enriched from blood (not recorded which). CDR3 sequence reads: CASSASERGTDTQYF. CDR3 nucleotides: TGTGCCAGTAGCGCCTCAGAGCGGGGCACAGATACGCAGTATTTT.